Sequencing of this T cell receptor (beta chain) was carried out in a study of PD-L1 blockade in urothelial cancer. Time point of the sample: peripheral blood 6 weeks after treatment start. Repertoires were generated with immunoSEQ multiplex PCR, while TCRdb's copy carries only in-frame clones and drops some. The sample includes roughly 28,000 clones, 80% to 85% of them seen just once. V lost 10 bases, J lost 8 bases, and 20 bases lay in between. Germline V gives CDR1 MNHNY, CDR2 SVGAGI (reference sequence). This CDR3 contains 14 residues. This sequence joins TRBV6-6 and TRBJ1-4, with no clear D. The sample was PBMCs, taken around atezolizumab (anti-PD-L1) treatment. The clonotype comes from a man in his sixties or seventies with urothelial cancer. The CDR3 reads CAIPGEVAGEKLFF. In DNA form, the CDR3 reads TGTGCCATCCCCGGGGAGGTAGCGGGCGAAAAACTGTTTTTT.